This T cell receptor (beta chain) was recovered during a study of blood T cell repertoires in COVID-19. As for the study in general: The samples span acute and convalescent COVID-19 from the United States, Italy and Spain. PBMCs, B-cell-depleted T cells, or T cells provided the cDNA or gDNA that made up the material.

The CDR3 has 14 residues. The germline CDR1 and CDR2 sequences are SGHNT and YYREEE (reference sequence). V lost 2 bases to trimming and J lost 4 bases, with 9 bases between them. The method was immunoSEQ multiplex PCR; TCRdb's version includes in-frame clones alone and lacks a portion of them. The data hold about 140,000 clones, with over 75% observed a single time. The rearrangement joins TRBV5-4 to TRBJ2-2, with D perhaps TRBD2 (7 bases). The clonotype was recovered from a man aged 60 to 75 with active or convalescent COVID-19. The sequenced sample consisted of peripheral blood. The CDR3: CASSFAGATGELFF. The DNA for the CDR3 is TGTGCCAGCAGCTTTGCGGGGGCCACCGGGGAGCTGTTTTTT.